This TCR beta chain came from a study of blood T cells in healthy people across ages. It was with a sample-barcoded 5' primer and a J-beta primer mix that a second PCR of roughly 7 to 11 cycles was run. Each TCR beta cDNA got a 12-nucleotide random molecular identifier. TCRdb ran MiXCR on the 5' RACE reads and lists one entry per CDR3 protein. This table holds roughly 1.4 million distinct CDR3 sequences, approximately 63% found once. Study-wide findings and caveats: In long-lived donors, naive CD4+ cell counts and diversity exceeded those of aged donors.

A note on this clonotype: Its antigen is still unknown.

Germline-derived CDR1 and CDR2 are LGHNA and YNFKEQ. The ends lost 0 bases at V and 6 bases at J; junction bases unmatched: 15. The CDR3 is 18 residues long. The clonotype was recovered from a man between 18 and 35 years old in good health. V gene TRBV4-2 combines with J gene TRBJ2-7; TRBD2 aligns across 9 bases. Sequencing input: blood. In DNA, the CDR3 is TGTGCCAGCAGCCAAGAAATGGGGGGGGGACTAGCATCCGGCGAGCAGTACTTC. It translates to CASSQEMGGGLASGEQYF.